This note documents a single TCR beta chain sequence. The antigen is undetermined. The data belong to a study of T cells after yellow fever vaccination. Overall study results and limits: The secondary response showed a weaker magnitude and a faster peak, day 5 versus 15.

V lost 5 bases, J lost 3 bases, and 15 bases lay in between. CDR1 and CDR2 from the germline V gene are LGHDT and YNNKEL (reference sequence). This CDR3 comprises 15 residues. TCRdb re-analysed the 5' RACE reads in MiXCR, keeping a single row per CDR3 protein. The data show 500,000 to 650,000 distinct CDR3 sequences, roughly a sixth seen once. The V and J genes are TRBV3-1 and TRBJ2-3; the D call may be TRBD1 or TRBD2 (5 bases each). This specimen was PBMCs, taken around 5 days after the first yellow fever vaccination. The origin of this receptor is a man younger than 35 who received the YFV17D yellow fever vaccine. The CDR3 here is CASSEVGDVTDTQYF. CDR3 in DNA: TGTGCCAGCAGCGAAGTGGGGGATGTGACAGATACGCAGTATTTT.